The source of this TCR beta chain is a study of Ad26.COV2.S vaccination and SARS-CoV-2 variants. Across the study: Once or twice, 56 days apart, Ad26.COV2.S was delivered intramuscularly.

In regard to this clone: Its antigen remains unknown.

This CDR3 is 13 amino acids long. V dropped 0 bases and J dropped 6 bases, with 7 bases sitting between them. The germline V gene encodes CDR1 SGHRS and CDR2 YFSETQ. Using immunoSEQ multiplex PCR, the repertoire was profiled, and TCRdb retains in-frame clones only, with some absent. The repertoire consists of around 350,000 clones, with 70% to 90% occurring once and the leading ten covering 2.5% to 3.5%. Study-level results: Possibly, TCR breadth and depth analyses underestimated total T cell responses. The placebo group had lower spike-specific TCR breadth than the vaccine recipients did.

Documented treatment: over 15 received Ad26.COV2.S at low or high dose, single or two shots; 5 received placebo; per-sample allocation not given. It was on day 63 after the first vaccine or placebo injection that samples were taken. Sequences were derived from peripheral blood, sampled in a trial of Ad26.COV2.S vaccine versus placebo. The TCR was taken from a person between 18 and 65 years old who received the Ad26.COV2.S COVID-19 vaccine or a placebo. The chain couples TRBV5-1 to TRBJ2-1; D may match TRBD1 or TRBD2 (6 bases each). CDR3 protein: CASSLEGGNEQFF. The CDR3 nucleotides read TGCGCCAGCAGCTTGGAGGGGGGCAATGAGCAGTTCTTC.